This entry describes one TCR beta chain. Its antigen is unidentified. TCRdb reprocessed the reads via MiXCR and lists one record per CDR3 protein. The sample consists of hundreds of thousands of distinct CDR3 sequences, 30% to 35% of them appearing once. This CDR3 is 13 amino acids long. Trimming cost V 3 bases and J 3 bases, with 8 bases left between them. CDR1 and CDR2 from the germline V gene are ENHRY and SYGVKD. This sample was taken from a study of T cell repertoires in cytomegalovirus infection. Study summary: Through public TCR beta signatures, both CMV infection and matching HLA type were indicated.

The sequence was obtained from a human donor in good health (CMV status not recorded). Some clones in this sample may be carry-over from other donors' samples. The chain recombines TRBV10-3 with TRBJ1-2; D gene ambiguous. The sequencing used cultured PBMCs, collected from culture after CMV antigen stimulation. DNA of the CDR3: TGTGCCATCAGTGAAGAATACCACTATGGCTACACCTTC. Protein sequence: CAISEEYHYGYTF.